This T cell receptor (beta chain) was recorded in a study of regulatory dendritic cells for organ transplantation. The wider study: Monocytes received vitamin D3 on days 0 and 4, IL-10 on day 4.

Allogeneic regulatory or mature dendritic cells were co-cultured for more than 4 days with CFSE-labeled sorted T cells at 1:10. Memory T cells were CD45RO+, naive were CD45RA+, sorted by FACS. Whole-study results and caveats: Among resting subsets, memory CD8+ cells contained the most alloreactive clonotypes. Regulatory dendritic cells appeared to expand memory CD8+ clones less than mature ones.

Using immunoSEQ multiplex PCR, the repertoire was profiled, and TCRdb retains in-frame clones only, with some absent. The repertoire includes about 12,000 clones, 75% to 85% of them detected once, and roughly 0.98% sits in the top ten. There are 15 residues in the CDR3. V lost 6 bases, J lost 0 bases, and 14 bases lay in between. The germline gives CDR1 MNHNY, CDR2 SVGAGI (reference sequence). Concerning this clone itself: The antigen is not known.

V usage is TRBV6-6 and J usage is TRBJ1-1; D might be TRBD1 (5 bases). Sequencing was carried out using naive CD8+ T cells from blood cultured with regulatory dendritic cells. Subset: CD45RA+ naive T cells. This TCR derives from a human donor in good health. This chain's CDR3 is CASSPSAGLNTEAFF. The CDR3, as DNA: TGTGCCAGCAGCCCTTCGGCAGGGCTGAACACTGAAGCTTTCTTT.